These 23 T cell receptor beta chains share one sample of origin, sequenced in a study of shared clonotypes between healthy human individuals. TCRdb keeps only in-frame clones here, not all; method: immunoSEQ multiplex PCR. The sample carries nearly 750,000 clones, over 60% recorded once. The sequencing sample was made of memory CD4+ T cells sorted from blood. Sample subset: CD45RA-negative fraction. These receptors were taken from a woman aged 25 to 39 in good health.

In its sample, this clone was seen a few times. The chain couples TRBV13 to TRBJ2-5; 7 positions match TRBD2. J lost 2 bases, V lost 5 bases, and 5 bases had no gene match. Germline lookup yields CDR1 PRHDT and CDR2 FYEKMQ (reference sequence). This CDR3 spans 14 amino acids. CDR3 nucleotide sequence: TGTGCCAGCAGCCCCCAAGCGGGACAAGAGACCCAGTACTTC. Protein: CASSPQAGQETQYF.

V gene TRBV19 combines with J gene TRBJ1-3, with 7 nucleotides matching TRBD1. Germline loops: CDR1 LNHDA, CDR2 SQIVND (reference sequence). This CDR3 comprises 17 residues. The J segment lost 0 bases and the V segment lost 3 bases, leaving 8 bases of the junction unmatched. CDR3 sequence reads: CASSILSTGSSGNTIYF. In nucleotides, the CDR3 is TGTGCCAGTAGTATTCTCTCGACAGGGAGCTCTGGAAACACCATATATTTT. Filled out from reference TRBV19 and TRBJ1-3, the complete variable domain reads DGGITQSPKYLFRKEGQNVTLSCEQNLNHDAMYWYRQDPGQGLRLIYYSQIVNDFQKGDIAEGYSVSREKKESFPLTVTSAQKNPTAFYLCASSILSTGSSGNTIYFGEGSWLTVV.

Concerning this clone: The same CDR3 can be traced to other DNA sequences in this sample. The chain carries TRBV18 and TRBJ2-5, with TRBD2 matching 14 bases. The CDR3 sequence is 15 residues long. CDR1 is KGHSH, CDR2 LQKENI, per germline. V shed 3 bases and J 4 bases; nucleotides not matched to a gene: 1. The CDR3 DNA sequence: TGTGCCAGCTCACCCGGACTAGCGGGAGGAGAGACCCAGTACTTC. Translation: CASSPGLAGGETQYF. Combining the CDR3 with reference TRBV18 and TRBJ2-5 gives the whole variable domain NAGVMQNPRHLVRRRGQEARLRCSPMKGHSHVYWYRQLPEEGLKFMVYLQKENIIDESGMPKERFSAEFPKEGPSILRIQQVVRGDSAAYFCASSPGLAGGETQYFGPGTRLLVL.

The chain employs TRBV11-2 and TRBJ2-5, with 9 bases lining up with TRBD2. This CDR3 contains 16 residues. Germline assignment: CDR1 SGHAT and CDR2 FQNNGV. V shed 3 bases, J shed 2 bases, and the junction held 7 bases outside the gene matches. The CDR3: CASSFGGRAGQETQYF. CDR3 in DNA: TGTGCCAGCAGCTTCGGCGGGAGGGCGGGGCAAGAGACCCAGTACTTC.

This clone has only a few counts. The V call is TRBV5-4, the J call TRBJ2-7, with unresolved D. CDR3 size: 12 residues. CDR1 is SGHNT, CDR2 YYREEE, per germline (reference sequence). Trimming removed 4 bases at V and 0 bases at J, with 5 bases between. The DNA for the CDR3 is TGTGCCAGCAGCGGTAGCTCCTACGAGCAGTACTTC. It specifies CASSGSSYEQYF. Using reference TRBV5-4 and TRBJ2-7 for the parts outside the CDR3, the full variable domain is ETGVTQSPTHLIKTRGQQVTLRCSSQSGHNTVSWYQQALGQGPQFIFQYYREEENGRGNFPPRFSGLQFPNYSSELNVNALELDDSALYLCASSGSSYEQYFGPGTRLTVT.

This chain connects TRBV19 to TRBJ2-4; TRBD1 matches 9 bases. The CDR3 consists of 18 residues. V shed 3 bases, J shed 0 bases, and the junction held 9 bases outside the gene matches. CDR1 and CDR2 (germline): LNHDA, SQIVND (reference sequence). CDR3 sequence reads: CASSMDRGLKLAKNIQYF. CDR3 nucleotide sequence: TGTGCCAGTAGTATGGACAGGGGACTTAAACTAGCCAAAAACATTCAGTACTTC.

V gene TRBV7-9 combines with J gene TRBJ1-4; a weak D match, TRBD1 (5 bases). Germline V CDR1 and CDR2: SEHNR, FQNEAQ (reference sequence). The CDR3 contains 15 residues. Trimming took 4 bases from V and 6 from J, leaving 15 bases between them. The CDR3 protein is CASSSPPGVDEKLFF. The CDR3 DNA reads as TGTGCCAGCAGCTCCCCACCGGGGGTGGATGAAAAACTGTTTTTT.

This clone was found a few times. CDR3 loop: CASSMDGGPYSNQPQHF. The CDR3 nucleotides are TGTGCCAGTAGTATGGACGGTGGCCCATATAGCAATCAGCCCCAGCATTTT. This chain joins TRBV19 and TRBJ1-5; D not resolved. CDR1 is LNHDA, CDR2 SQIVND, per germline (reference sequence). The V end was cut by 3 bases, the J end by 0 bases, with 15 bases between. The CDR3 extends over 17 amino acids.

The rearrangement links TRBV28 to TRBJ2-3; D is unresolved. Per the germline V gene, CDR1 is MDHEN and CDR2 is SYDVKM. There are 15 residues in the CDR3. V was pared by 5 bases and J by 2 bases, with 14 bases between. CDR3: CASSPPSDFTDTQYF. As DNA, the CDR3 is TGTGCCAGCAGTCCGCCGTCAGACTTCACAGATACGCAGTATTTT.

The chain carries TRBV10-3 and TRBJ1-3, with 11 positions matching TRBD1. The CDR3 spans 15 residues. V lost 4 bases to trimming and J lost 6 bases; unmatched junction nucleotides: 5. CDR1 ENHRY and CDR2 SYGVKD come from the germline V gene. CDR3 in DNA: TGTGCCATCAGTGGGACAGGGGGCACTGCAAACACCATATATTTT. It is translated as CAISGTGGTANTIYF.

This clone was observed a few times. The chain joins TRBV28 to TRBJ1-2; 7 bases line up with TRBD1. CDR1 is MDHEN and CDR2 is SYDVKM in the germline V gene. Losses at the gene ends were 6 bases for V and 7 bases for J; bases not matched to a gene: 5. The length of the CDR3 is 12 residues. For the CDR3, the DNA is TGTGCCAGCAGCGGGACAGAAGCTGGCTACACCTTC. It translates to CASSGTEAGYTF.

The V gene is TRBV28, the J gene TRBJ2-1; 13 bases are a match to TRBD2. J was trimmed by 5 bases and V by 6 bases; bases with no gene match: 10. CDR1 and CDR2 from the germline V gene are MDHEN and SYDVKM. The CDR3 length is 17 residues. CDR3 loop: CASSLGPGLAGNNEQFF. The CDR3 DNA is TGTGCCAGCAGCCTAGGACCGGGACTAGCGGGAAACAATGAGCAGTTCTTC.

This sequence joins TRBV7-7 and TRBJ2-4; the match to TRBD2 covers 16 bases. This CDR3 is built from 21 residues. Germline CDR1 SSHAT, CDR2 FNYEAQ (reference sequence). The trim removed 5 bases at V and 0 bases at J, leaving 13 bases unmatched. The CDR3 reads CASSLPGLAGGPGLAKNIQYF. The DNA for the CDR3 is TGTGCCAGCAGCCTACCGGGACTAGCGGGAGGGCCCGGGCTAGCCAAAAACATTCAGTACTTC.

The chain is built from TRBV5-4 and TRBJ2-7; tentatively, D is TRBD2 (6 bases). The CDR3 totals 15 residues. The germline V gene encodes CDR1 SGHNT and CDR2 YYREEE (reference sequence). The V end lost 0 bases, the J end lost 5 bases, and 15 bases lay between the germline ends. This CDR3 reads CASSLAGGIANEQYF. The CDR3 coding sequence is TGTGCCAGCAGCTTGGCCGGCGGGATAGCTAACGAGCAGTACTTC.

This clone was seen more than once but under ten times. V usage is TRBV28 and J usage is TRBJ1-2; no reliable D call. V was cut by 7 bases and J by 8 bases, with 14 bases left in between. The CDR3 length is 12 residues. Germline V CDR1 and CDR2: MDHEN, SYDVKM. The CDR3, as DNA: TGTGCCAGCAATCCAGAAGGGAGGGGCTACACCTTC. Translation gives CASNPEGRGYTF.

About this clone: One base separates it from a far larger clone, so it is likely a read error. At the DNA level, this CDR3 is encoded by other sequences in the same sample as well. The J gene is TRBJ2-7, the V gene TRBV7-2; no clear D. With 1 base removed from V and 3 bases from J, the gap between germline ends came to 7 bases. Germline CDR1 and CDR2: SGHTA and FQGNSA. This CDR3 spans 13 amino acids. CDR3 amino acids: CASSLGNNYEQYF. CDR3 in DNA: TGTGCCAGCAGCTTAGGAAACAACTACGAGCAGTACTTC. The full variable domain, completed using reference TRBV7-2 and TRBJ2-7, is GAGVSQSPSNKVTEKGKDVELRCDPISGHTALYWYRQSLGQGLEFLIYFQGNSAPDKSGLPSDRFSAERTGGSVSTLTIQRTQQEDSAVYLCASSLGNNYEQYFGPGTRLTVT.

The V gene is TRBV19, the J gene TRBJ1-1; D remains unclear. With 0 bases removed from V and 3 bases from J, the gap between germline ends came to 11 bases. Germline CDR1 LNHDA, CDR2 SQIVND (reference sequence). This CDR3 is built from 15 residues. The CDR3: CASSIDGFSDTEAFF. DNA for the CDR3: TGTGCCAGTAGTATAGATGGGTTTTCGGACACTGAAGCTTTCTTT.

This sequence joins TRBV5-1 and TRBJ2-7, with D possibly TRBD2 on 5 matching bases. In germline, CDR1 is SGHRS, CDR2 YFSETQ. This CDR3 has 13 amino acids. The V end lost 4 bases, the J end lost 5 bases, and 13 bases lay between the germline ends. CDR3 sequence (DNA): TGCGCCAGCAGCAACCCGTCCGGGAACGAGCAGTACTTC. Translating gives CASSNPSGNEQYF. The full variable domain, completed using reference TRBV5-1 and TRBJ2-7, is KAGVTQTPRYLIKTRGQQVTLSCSPISGHRSVSWYQQTPGQGLQFLFEYFSETQRNKGNFPGRFSGRQFSNSRSEMNVSTLELGDSALYLCASSNPSGNEQYFGPGTRLTVT.

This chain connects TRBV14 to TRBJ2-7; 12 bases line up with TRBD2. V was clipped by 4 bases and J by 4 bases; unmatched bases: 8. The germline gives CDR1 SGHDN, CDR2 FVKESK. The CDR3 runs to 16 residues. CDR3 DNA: TGTGCCAGCAGCCTTCTACAGACTAGCGGGGGTTACGAGCAGTACTTC. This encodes CASSLLQTSGGYEQYF.

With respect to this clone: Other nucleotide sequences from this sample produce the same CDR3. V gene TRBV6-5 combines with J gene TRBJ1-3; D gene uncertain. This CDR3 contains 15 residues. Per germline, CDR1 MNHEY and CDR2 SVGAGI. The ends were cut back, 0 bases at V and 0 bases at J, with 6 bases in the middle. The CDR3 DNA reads TGTGCCAGCAGTTACTCTGCCATCTCTGGAAACACCATATATTTT. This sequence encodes CASSYSAISGNTIYF.

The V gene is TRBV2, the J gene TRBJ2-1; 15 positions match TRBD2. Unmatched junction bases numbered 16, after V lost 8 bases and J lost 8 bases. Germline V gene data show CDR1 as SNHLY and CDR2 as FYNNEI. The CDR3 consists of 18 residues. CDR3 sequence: CASSKEGRTSGRVYEQFF. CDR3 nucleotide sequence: TGTGCCAGCTCTAAAGAAGGGAGGACTAGCGGGAGGGTCTATGAGCAGTTCTTC.

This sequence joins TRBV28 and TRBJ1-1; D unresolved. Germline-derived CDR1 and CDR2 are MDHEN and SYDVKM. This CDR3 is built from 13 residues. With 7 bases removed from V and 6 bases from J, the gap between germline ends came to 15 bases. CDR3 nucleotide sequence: TGTGCCAGCACCACGAATCCGGTCGCTGAAGCTTTCTTT. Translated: CASTTNPVAEAFF. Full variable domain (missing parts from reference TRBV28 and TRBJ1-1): DVKVTQSSRYLVKRTGEKVFLECVQDMDHENMFWYRQDPGLGLRLIYFSYDVKMKEKGDIPEGYSVSREKKERFSLILESASTNQTSMYLCASTTNPVAEAFFGQGTRLTVV.

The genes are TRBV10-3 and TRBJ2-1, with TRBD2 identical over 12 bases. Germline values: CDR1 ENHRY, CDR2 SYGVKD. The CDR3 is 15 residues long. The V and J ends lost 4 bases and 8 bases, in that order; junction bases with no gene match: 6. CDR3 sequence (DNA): TGTGCCATCAGTGGGGCTAGCGGGAGGGGCGATGAGCAGTTCTTC. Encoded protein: CAISGASGRGDEQFF.